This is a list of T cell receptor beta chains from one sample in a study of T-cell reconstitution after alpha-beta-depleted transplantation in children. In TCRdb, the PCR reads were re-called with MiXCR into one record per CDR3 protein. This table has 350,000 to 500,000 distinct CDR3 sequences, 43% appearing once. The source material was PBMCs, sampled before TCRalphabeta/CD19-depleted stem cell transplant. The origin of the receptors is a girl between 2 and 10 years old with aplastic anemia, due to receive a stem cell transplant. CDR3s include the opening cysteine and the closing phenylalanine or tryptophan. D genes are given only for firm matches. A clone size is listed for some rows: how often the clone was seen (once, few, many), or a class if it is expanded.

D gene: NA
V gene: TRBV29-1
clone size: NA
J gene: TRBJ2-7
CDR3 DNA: TGCAGCGTTGCCGAGGTTAACCATTACGAGCAGTACTTC
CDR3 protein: CSVAEVNHYEQYF

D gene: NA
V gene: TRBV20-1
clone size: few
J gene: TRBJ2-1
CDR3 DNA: TGCAGTGCTAGAGCGGGCCTTGACAATGAGCAGTTCTTC
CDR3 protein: CSARAGLDNEQFF

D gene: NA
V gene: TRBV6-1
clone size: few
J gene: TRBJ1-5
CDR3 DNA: TGTGCCAGCAGTGAAGGAGGGGGGGGAAATCAGCCCCAGCATTTT
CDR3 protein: CASSEGGGGNQPQHF

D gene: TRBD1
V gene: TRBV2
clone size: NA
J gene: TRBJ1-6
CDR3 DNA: TGTGCCAGCAGAGGCGGACAGGGATTGGGAACCGACCCCCTCCACTTT
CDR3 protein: CASRGGQGLGTDPLHF

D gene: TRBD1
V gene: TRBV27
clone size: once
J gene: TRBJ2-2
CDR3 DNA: TGTGCCAGCAGTTCACCTTCGGGCAGGGGGCCTACCGGGGAGCTGTTTTTT
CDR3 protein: CASSSPSGRGPTGELFF

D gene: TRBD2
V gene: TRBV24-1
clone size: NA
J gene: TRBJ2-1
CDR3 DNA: TGTGCCACCAGTGATTTGCGTCCGGGAGGGCCGAGGGGGGAGCAGTTCTTC
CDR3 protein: CATSDLRPGGPRGEQFF

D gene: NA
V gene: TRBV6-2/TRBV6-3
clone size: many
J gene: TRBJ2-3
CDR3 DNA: TGTGCCAGCAGCCGTAAGAGGTCTAGCACAGATACGCAGTATTTT
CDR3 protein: CASSRKRSSTDTQYF

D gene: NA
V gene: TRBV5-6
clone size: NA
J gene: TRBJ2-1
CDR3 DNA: TGTGCCAGCAGCTTGTTGAGTGAGCAGTTCTTC
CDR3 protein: CASSLLSEQFF

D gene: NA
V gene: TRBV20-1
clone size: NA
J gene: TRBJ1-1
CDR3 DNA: TGCAGTGCTAGAGGGGGAGCCAAGCGTACTGAAGCTTTCTTT
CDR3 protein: CSARGGAKRTEAFF

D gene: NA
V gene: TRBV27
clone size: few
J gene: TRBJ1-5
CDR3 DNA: TGTGCCAGCAGTTTATCGATCGGCCAGCCCCAGCATTTT
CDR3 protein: CASSLSIGQPQHF

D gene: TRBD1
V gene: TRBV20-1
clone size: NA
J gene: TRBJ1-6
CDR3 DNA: TGCAGTGCTTTGGACAGGGGAAAAATAATTCAACCCCTCCACTTT
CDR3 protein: CSALDRGKIIQPLHF

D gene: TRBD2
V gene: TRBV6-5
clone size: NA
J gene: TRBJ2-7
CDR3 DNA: TGTGCCAGCAGTTACTCGAGTAGCGGGGTTTACGAGCAGTACTTC
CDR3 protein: CASSYSSSGVYEQYF

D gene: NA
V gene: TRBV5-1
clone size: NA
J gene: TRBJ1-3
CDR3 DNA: TGCGCCAGCAGCTTGCACGTGAGCTCTGGAAACACCATATATTTT
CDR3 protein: CASSLHVSSGNTIYF

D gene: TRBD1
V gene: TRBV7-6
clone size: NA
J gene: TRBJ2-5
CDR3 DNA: TGTGCCAGCACAGCTTATGTAGGGACAGGGACCCAAGAGACCCAGTACTTC
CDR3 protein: CASTAYVGTGTQETQYF

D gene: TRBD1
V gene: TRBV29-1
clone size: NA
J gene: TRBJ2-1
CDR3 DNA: TGCAGCGTTGAACTAGGGGGCCCCAATGAGCAGTTCTTC
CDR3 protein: CSVELGGPNEQFF

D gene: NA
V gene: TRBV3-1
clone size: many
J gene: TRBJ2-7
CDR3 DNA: TGTGCCAGCAGCCGAGTGGGGGCAGACCCGACGGCGGAGCAGTACTTC
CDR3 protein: CASSRVGADPTAEQYF

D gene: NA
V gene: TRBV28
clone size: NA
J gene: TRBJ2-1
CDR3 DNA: TGTGCCAGCAGTTTGACCCTTGGGAGGAATGAGCAGTTCTTC
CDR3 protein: CASSLTLGRNEQFF